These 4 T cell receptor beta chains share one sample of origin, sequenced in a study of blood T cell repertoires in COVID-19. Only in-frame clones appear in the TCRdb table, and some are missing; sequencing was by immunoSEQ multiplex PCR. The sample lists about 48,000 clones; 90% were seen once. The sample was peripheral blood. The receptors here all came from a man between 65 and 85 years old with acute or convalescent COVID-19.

The CDR3 here is CASSRTSGGGTDTQYF. The CDR3 DNA reads as TGTGCCAGCAGCCGCACTAGCGGGGGGGGGACAGATACGCAGTATTTT. The chain joins TRBV7-8 to TRBJ2-3, with TRBD2 matching 13 bases. The CDR3 totals 16 residues. After removal of 5 bases from V and 3 bases from J, the junction contained 5 bases not matched to a gene. CDR1 SGHVS and CDR2 FQNEAQ come from the germline V gene. Supplemented by reference TRBV7-8 and TRBJ2-3, the full variable domain reads GAGVSQSPRYKVAKRGQDVALRCDPISGHVSLFWYQQALGQGPEFLTYFQNEAQLDKSGLPSDRFFAERPEGSVSTLKIQRTQQEDSAVYLCASSRTSGGGTDTQYFGPGTRLTVL.

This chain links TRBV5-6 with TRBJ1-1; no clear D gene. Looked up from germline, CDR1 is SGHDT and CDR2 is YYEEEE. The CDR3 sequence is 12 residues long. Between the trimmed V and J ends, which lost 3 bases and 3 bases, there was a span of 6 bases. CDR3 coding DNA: TGTGCCAGCAGCTCGTCGTACACTGAAGCTTTCTTT. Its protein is CASSSSYTEAFF.

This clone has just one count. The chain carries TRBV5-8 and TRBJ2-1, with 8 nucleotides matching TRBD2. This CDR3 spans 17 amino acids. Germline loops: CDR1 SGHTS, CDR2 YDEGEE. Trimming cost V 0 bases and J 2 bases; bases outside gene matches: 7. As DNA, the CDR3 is TGTGCCAGCAGCTTGGGGGCGATAGCGGGGACCTACAATGAGCAGTTCTTC. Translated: CASSLGAIAGTYNEQFF.

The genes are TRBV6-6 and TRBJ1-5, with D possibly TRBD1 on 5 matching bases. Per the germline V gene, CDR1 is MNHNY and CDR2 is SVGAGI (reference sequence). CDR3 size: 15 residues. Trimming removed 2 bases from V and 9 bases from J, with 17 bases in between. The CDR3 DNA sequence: TGTGCCAGCAGTTACAAAGGGGCCCCCGAACTGCCCCAGCATTTT. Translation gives CASSYKGAPELPQHF.